This T cell receptor beta chain originates from a study of shared clonotypes between healthy human individuals. Libraries were prepared by immunoSEQ multiplex PCR; TCRdb keeps only in-frame clonotypes and omits some of them. Among about 1,800,000 clones listed, over 85% were seen once. CD45RO-negative CD8 cells positively selected for CCR7 made up the naive population, which excluded terminally differentiated effector memory CD45RA+ cells. The CDR3 is 15 residues long. Germline trimming cut 4 bases from V and 5 bases from J; bases unmatched to any gene: 4. Germline V gene lookup returns CDR1 SEHNR and CDR2 FQNEAQ (reference sequence).

The source material was naive CD8+ T cells sorted from blood. The V call is TRBV7-9, the J call TRBJ2-1; 11 bases match TRBD2. This clonotype was obtained from a man younger than 35 in good health. The CDR3 spells CASSSPGLADNEQFF. The CDR3 nucleotides read TGTGCCAGCAGCTCCCCGGGACTAGCGGACAATGAGCAGTTCTTC.